Given below is one TCR beta chain in context. Its antigen is as yet unknown. There are 13 residues in the CDR3. V was cut by 5 bases and J by 4 bases, with 12 bases left in between. Germline V gene lookup returns CDR1 MDHEN and CDR2 SYDVKM. The source of the sample is a study of cytomegalovirus exposure and HLA in healthy donors. Across the study: Among roughly 180 million T cells, an earlier analysis found 117 million unique TCR beta sequences.

Study findings and constraints: Apart from CMV serostatus, no immune exposure information was available. Based on reports, TCR beta sequences accurately predicted HLA-A and HLA-B alleles for most subjects. Researchers counted around 160 TCR beta chains as cytomegalovirus-associated.

PCR employed 60 Vbeta and 13 Jbeta primers. Libraries were prepared by immunoSEQ multiplex PCR; TCRdb keeps only in-frame clonotypes and omits some of them. Of around 140,000 clones listed, roughly 80% are singletons. The chain links TRBV28 to TRBJ2-7; D is perhaps TRBD1 (5 bases). This receptor was identified in a woman aged 45-60 years in good health and CMV-seropositive. Sequencing was performed on PBMCs. The CDR3 loop reads CASSIGQAYEQYF. CDR3 sequence (DNA): TGTGCCAGCAGTATCGGACAAGCGTACGAGCAGTACTTC.